This TCR beta chain was found in a study of CD8 T cells in Susac syndrome. Notes on the study in general: The study's TCR sequencing and HLA analysis covered a relatively small number of individuals, and the study acknowledged this.

RNA amounts of 0.5 to 1 ug underwent reverse transcription with random hexamers. An immunoSEQ multiplex PCR generated amplified TCR beta CDR3 products spanning 54 Vbeta and 13 Jbeta. TCRdb analysed the immunoSEQ multiplex PCR reads with MiXCR anew, one entry per CDR3 protein. The sample holds 150,000 to 200,000 distinct CDR3 sequences, 92% seen once. Germline assignment: CDR1 SQVTM and CDR2 ANQGSEA. The CDR3 totals 10 residues. V was trimmed by 4 bases and J by 4 bases, leaving 2 bases between them. A remark on this clonotype: The antigen remains undetermined.

High-throughput TCR beta sequencing covered peripheral CD8+ and CD4+ T cells. TEMRA cells were FACS-enriched, with CD8+ and CD4+ T cells isolated negatively. The sample taken for sequencing was CD4+ T cells from PBMCs. The chain has TRBV29-1 and TRBJ2-1; D gene uncertain. The clonotype was recovered from a human donor in good health. CDR3 sequence reads: CSVVYNEQFF. In DNA, the CDR3 is TGCAGCGTTGTGTACAATGAGCAGTTCTTC.